The clone carrying this T cell receptor (beta chain) was picked up one time. The PCR employed 60 Vbeta primers together with 13 Jbeta primers. The assay was immunoSEQ multiplex PCR, and TCRdb's table has in-frame clones only and misses some. The sample shows 150,000 or so clones, around 76% of them seen only once. The data originate from a study of cytomegalovirus exposure and HLA in healthy donors. Trimming took 3 bases from V and 3 from J; bases not matched to a gene: 9. The CDR3 runs to 16 residues. CDR1 and CDR2 from the germline V gene are SGDLS and YYNGEE. Sequenced material: PBMCs. The chain carries TRBV9 and TRBJ1-3, with TRBD1 matching 7 bases. The clonotype originates from a female donor in good health and CMV-seronegative. CDR3 protein: CASSATTGFGGNTIYF. The CDR3 nucleotides are TGTGCCAGCAGCGCCACGACAGGGTTTGGTGGAAACACCATATATTTT.